Below, 4 T cell receptor beta chains from the same sample are listed, as sequenced in a study of technical replicates of blood from a handful of donors. Here immunoSEQ multiplex PCR was the method, and the copy in TCRdb shows in-frame clones only, minus some. The sample yields some 48,000 clones, 80% to 95% seen once. The sample consisted of PBMCs. The origin of the receptors is a human donor in good health. Some clones in this sample may be carry-over from other donors' samples.

This chain uses TRBV6-4 with TRBJ2-3; 8 nucleotides match TRBD2. V gave up 4 bases and J gave up 1 base; unmatched junction bases: 1. CDR1 MRHNA and CDR2 SNTAGT come from the germline V gene. This CDR3 spans 14 amino acids. This chain's CDR3 is CASSAGGGTDTQYF. The CDR3 bases are TGTGCCAGCAGTGCCGGGGGGGGCACAGATACGCAGTATTTT.

The V call is TRBV2, the J call TRBJ1-1, with TRBD1 matching 9 bases. Trimming took 4 bases from V and 0 from J; bases not matched to a gene: 9. In germline, CDR1 is SNHLY, CDR2 FYNNEI. This CDR3 contains 17 residues. The chain's CDR3 is CASSVRGGQGMNTEAFF. In DNA, the CDR3 is TGTGCCAGCAGTGTGAGAGGGGGACAGGGAATGAACACTGAAGCTTTCTTT. The full variable domain, with the rest looked up from reference TRBV2 and TRBJ1-1, is EPEVTQTPSHQVTQMGQEVILRCVPISNHLYFYWYRQILGQKVEFLVSFYNNEISEKSEIFDDQFSVERPDGSNFTLKIRSTKLEDSAMYFCASSVRGGQGMNTEAFFGQGTRLTVV.

In this sample, this clone turned up once. V gene TRBV30 combines with J gene TRBJ2-2; 7 bases are a match to TRBD1. Germline CDR1 reads GTSNPN; CDR2 reads SVGIG (reference sequence). The CDR3 spans 16 residues. Unmatched junction bases numbered 12, after V lost 1 base and J lost 7 bases. The CDR3 DNA is TGTGCCTGGAGTGCCCCGACAGGGTACCTGGACGGGGAGCTGTTTTTT. Translation: CAWSAPTGYLDGELFF.

This chain joins TRBV9 and TRBJ1-1, with D perhaps TRBD1 (5 bases). CDR3 length equals 12 residues. V was shortened by 0 bases and J by 10 bases, with 10 bases between the two germline ends. CDR1 SGDLS and CDR2 YYNGEE come from the germline V gene. The CDR3 DNA reads as TGTGCCAGCAGCGTAGTGGAGGGACGAGCTTTCTTT. Amino acids: CASSVVEGRAFF.